Included here is one TCR beta chain sequence, with context. This sample was taken from a study of radiotherapy plus CTLA-4 blockade in lung cancer. The CDR3 is made up of 14 amino acids. V was pared by 1 base and J by 8 bases, with 13 bases between. Germline V CDR1 and CDR2: SGHRS, YFSETQ. Sequencing was performed with immunoSEQ multiplex PCR; in TCRdb, only in-frame clones are kept and a portion is missing. The top ten hold 22% of the sample, which has around 80,000 clones, 78% seen once. The chain is built from TRBV5-1 and TRBJ2-1; a weak D match, TRBD2 (5 bases). Sequenced here: peripheral blood, sampled from a patient treated with radiotherapy plus ipilimumab. This sequence was found in a human donor with non-small cell lung cancer whose response to radiotherapy plus ipilimumab could not be evaluated. Some clones in this sample may be carry-over from other donors' samples. Written as DNA, the CDR3 is TGCGCCAGCAGCTTGTATGCTAGCAGCGATGAGCAGTTCTTC. As protein: CASSLYASSDEQFF. Using reference TRBV5-1 and TRBJ2-1 for the parts outside the CDR3, the full variable domain is KAGVTQTPRYLIKTRGQQVTLSCSPISGHRSVSWYQQTPGQGLQFLFEYFSETQRNKGNFPGRFSGRQFSNSRSEMNVSTLELGDSALYLCASSLYASSDEQFFGPGTRLTVL.